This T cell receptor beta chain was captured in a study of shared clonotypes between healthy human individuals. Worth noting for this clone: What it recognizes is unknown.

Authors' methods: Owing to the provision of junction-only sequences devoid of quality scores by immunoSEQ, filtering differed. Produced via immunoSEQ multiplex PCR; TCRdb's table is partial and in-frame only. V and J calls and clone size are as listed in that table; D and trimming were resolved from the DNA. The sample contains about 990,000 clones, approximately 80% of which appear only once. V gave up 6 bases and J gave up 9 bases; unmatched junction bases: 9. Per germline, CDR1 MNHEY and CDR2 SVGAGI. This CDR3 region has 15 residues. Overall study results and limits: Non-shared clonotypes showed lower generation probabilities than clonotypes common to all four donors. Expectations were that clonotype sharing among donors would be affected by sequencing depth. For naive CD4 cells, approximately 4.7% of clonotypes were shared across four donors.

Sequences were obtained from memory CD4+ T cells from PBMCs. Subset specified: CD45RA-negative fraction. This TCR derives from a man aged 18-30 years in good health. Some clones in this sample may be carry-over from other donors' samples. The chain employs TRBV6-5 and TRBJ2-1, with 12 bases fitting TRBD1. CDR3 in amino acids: CASSLRDRGRGEQFF. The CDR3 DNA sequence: TGTGCCAGCAGCCTCCGGGACAGGGGGCGGGGTGAGCAGTTCTTC.